The source of this T cell receptor beta chain is a study of CD8+ T cells in alopecia areata. Researchers took lesional scalp punch biopsies and peripheral blood from people who were alopecia areata patients. Germline CDR1 SNHLY, CDR2 FYNNEI. V shed 7 bases, J shed 0 bases, and the junction held 11 bases outside the gene matches. This CDR3 is 16 amino acids long. RNA extraction and reverse transcription yielded cDNA as sequencing template. Measured with immunoSEQ multiplex PCR; TCRdb has only the in-frame clones, and not every one. The table includes approximately 54,000 clones, about 96% detected once.

Material: CD8+ T cells sorted from blood, obtained at week 0. This sequence originates from a human donor with alopecia areata. V usage is TRBV2 and J usage is TRBJ1-1, with 7 bases lining up with TRBD1. The CDR3 sequence: CASTRQGSGMNTEAFF. The CDR3 region has the DNA TGTGCCAGCACCCGACAGGGATCCGGGATGAACACTGAAGCTTTCTTT.